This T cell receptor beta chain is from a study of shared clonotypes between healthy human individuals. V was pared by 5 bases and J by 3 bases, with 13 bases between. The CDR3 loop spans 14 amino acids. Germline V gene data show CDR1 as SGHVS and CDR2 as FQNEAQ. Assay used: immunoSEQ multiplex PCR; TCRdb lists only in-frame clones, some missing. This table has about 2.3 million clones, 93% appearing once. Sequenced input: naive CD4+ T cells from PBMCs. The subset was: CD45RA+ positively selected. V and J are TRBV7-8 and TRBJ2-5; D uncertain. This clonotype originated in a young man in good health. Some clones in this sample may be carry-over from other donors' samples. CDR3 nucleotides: TGTGCCAGCAGCCCCCTCGTGGGAAAAGAGACCCAGTACTTC. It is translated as CASSPLVGKETQYF.